These 5 T cell receptor beta chains were sequenced from one sample in a study of T cell changes during pregnancy in multiple sclerosis. Clones were read by immunoSEQ multiplex PCR, and TCRdb kept only the in-frame ones, dropping some. The sample carries tens of thousands of clones, about 93% recorded once. The sequencing here drew on peripheral blood, taken in the first trimester of pregnancy. Every receptor here comes from a female donor in good health, enrolled as a control in a pregnancy study.

This clone was seen a few times. The genes are TRBV20-1 and TRBJ2-1; D is ambiguous. Germline CDR1 and CDR2: DFQATT and SNEGSKA (reference sequence). With 3 bases removed from V and 15 bases from J, the gap between germline ends came to 15 bases. The CDR3 spans 11 residues. The CDR3: CSASSSVGLFF. The CDR3 bases are TGCAGTGCTAGTAGCTCCGTAGGCCTGTTCTTC.

This chain connects TRBV15 to TRBJ2-3; D might be TRBD1 (6 bases). Germline V gives CDR1 LNHNV, CDR2 YYDKDF (reference sequence). This CDR3 has 16 amino acids. Between the trimmed V and J ends, which lost 4 bases and 6 bases, there was a span of 20 bases. The CDR3 loop is CATSKPRWGLVDTQYF. DNA of the CDR3: TGTGCCACCAGCAAGCCTCGTTGGGGGCTGGTTGATACGCAGTATTTT.

The chain couples TRBV28 to TRBJ2-1, with D maybe TRBD2 (6 bases). Germline loops: CDR1 MDHEN, CDR2 SYDVKM. The V end was cut by 5 bases, the J end by 3 bases, with 11 bases between. This CDR3 contains 14 residues. In nucleotides, the CDR3 is TGTGCCAGCAGTCCCCTGACTAGCTACAATGAGCAGTTCTTC. It translates to CASSPLTSYNEQFF.

The V and J genes are TRBV28 and TRBJ2-7, with D uncertain. V was clipped by 3 bases and J by 7 bases, with 13 bases between them. Germline V lookup: CDR1 MDHEN, CDR2 SYDVKM. CDR3 length: 13 residues. The chain's CDR3 is CASSFGQLREQYF. In DNA, the CDR3 is TGTGCCAGCAGTTTTGGGCAGCTCAGGGAGCAGTACTTC.

The genes are TRBV28 and TRBJ2-1, with D unresolved. Per the germline V gene, CDR1 is MDHEN and CDR2 is SYDVKM. Trimming took off 7 bases at V and 0 bases at J, with 16 bases between the two ends. The CDR3 has 16 residues. In nucleotides, the CDR3 is TGTGCCAGCACTCTGATGAGCCGTCACTCCTACAATGAGCAGTTCTTC. Its translation: CASTLMSRHSYNEQFF. Full variable domain (missing parts from reference TRBV28 and TRBJ2-1): DVKVTQSSRYLVKRTGEKVFLECVQDMDHENMFWYRQDPGLGLRLIYFSYDVKMKEKGDIPEGYSVSREKKERFSLILESASTNQTSMYLCASTLMSRHSYNEQFFGPGTRLTVL.